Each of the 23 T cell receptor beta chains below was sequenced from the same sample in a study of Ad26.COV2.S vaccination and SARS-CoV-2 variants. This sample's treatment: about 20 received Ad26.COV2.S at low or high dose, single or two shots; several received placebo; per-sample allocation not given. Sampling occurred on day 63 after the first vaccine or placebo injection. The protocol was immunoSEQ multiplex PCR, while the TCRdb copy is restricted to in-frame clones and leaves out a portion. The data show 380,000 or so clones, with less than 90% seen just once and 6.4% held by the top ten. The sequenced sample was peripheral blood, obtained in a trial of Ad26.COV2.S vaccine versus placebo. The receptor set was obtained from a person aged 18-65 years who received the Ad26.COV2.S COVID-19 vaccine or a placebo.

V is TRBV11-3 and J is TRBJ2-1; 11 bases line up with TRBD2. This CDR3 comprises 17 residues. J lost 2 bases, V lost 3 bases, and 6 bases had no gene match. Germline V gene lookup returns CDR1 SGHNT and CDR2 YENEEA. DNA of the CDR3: TGTGCCAGCAGCTTCCGGACTAGCGGGTTAACCTACAATGAGCAGTTCTTC. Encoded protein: CASSFRTSGLTYNEQFF.

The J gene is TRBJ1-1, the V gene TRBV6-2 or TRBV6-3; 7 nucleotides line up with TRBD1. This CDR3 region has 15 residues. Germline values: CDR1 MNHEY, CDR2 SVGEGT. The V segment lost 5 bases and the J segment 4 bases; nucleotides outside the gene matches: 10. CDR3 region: CASSHRGLRGTEAFF. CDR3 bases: TGTGCCAGCAGTCACAGGGGACTAAGGGGCACTGAAGCTTTCTTT.

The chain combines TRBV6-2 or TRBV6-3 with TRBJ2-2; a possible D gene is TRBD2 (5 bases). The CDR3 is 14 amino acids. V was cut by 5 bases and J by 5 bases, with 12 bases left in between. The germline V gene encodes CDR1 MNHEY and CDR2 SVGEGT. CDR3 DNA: TGTGCCAGCAGTACATTAGGAGGAACCGGGGAGCTGTTTTTT. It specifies CASSTLGGTGELFF.

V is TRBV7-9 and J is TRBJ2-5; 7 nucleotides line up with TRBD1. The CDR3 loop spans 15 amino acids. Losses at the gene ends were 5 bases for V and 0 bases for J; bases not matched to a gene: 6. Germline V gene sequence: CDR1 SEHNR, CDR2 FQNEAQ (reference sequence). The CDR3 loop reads CASSPLTGNQETQYF. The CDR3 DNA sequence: TGTGCCAGCAGCCCCTTGACAGGGAACCAAGAGACCCAGTACTTC.

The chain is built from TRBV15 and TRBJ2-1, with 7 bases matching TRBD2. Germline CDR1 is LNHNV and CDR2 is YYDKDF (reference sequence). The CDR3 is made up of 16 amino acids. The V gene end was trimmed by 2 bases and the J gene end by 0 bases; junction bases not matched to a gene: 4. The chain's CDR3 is CATSRLAAASYNEQFF. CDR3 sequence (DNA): TGTGCCACCAGCAGACTAGCGGCGGCCTCCTACAATGAGCAGTTCTTC.

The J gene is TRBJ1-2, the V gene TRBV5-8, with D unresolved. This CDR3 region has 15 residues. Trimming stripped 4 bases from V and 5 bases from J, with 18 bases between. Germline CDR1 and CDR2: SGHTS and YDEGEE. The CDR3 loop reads CASSLKTGVGYGYTF. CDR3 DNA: TGTGCCAGCAGCCTGAAGACGGGCGTGGGGTATGGCTACACCTTC.

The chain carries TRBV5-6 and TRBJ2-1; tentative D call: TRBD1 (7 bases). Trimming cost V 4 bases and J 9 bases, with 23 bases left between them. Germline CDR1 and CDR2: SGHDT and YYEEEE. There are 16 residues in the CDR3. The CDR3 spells CASSRRPGQMGGEQFF. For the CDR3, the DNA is TGTGCCAGCAGCCGCCGTCCGGGACAGATGGGGGGTGAGCAGTTCTTC.

The CDR3 DNA sequence: TGTGCCAGCAGTCCATCTTTTTACAATGAGCAGTTCTTC. It encodes CASSPSFYNEQFF. This sequence joins TRBV27 and TRBJ2-1; D remains ambiguous. The CDR3 loop spans 13 amino acids. The germline CDR1 and CDR2 sequences are MNHEY and SMNVEV (reference sequence). Trimming pared 5 bases from V and 4 bases from J, leaving 9 bases between.

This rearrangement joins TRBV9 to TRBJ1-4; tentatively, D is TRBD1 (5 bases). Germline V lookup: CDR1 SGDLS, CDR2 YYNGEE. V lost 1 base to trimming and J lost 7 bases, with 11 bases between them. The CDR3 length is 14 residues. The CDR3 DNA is TGTGCCAGCAGCGTAAGCCAGGGTGGTGAAAAACTGTTTTTT. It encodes CASSVSQGGEKLFF.

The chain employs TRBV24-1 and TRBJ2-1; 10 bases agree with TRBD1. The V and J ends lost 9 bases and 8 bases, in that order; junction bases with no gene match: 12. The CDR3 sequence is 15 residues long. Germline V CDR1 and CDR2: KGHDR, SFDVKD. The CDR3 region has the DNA TGTGCCACCGGTAAGGCAGGAGGGACAGGGGATGAGCAGTTCTTC. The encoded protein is CATGKAGGTGDEQFF.

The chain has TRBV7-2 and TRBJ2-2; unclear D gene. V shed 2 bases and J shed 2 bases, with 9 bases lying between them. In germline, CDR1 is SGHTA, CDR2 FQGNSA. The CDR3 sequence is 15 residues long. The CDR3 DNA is TGTGCCAGCAGCTTAATGTCAGCTAACACCGGGGAGCTGTTTTTT. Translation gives CASSLMSANTGELFF.

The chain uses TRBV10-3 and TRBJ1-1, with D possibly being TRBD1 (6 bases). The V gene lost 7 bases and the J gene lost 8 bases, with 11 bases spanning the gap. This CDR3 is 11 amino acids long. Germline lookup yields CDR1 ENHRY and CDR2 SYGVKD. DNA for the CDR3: TGTGCCATCACCGACAGGTTGGAAGCTTTCTTT. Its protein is CAITDRLEAFF.

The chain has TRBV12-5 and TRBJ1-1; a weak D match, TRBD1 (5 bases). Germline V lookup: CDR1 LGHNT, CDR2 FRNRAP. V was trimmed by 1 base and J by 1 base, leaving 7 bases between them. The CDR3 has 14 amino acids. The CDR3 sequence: CASGLGQGNTEAFF. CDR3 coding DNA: TGTGCTAGTGGTTTGGGTCAGGGGAACACTGAAGCTTTCTTT.

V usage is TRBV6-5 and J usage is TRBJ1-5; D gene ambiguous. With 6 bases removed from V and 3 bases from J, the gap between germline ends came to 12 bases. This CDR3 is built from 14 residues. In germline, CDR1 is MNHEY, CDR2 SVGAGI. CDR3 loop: CASSNPGSNQPQHF. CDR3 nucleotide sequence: TGTGCCAGCAGCAATCCGGGGTCCAATCAGCCCCAGCATTTT.

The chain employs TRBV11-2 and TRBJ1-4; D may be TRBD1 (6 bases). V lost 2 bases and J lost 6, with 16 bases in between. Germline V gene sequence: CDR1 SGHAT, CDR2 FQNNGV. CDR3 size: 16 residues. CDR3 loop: CASSLHHRARYEKLFF. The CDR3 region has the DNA TGTGCCAGCAGCTTACACCACAGGGCCAGATATGAAAAACTGTTTTTT.

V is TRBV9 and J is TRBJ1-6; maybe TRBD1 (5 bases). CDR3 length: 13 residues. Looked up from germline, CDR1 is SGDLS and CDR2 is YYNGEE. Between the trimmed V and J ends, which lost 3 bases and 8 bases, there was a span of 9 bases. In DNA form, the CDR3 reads TGTGCCAGCAGCGCCCGAGGGGATTCACCCCTCCACTTT. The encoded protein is CASSARGDSPLHF. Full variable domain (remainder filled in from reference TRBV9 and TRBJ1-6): DSGVTQTPKHLITATGQRVTLRCSPRSGDLSVYWYQQSLDQGLQFLIQYYNGEERAKGNILERFSAQQFPDLHSELNLSSLELGDSALYFCASSARGDSPLHFGNGTRLTVT.

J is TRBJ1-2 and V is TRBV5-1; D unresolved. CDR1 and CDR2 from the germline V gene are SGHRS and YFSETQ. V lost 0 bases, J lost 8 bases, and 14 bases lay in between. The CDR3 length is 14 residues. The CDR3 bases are TGCGCCAGCAGCTTGGGGTCAGGCTCTGGGGGCTACACCTTC. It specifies CASSLGSGSGGYTF.

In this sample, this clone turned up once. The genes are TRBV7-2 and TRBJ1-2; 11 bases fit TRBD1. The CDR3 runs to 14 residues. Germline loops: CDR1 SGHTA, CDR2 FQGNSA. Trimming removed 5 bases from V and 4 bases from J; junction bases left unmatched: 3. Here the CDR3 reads CASSPGQGAYGYTF. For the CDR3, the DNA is TGTGCCAGCAGCCCCGGACAGGGGGCCTATGGCTACACCTTC.

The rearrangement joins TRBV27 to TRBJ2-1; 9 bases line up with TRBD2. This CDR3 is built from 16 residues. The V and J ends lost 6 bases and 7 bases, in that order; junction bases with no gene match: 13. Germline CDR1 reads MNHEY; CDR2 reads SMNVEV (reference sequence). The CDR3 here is CASSPYRRGGLNEQFF. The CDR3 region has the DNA TGTGCCAGCAGCCCCTACCGGCGGGGGGGCCTAAATGAGCAGTTCTTC.

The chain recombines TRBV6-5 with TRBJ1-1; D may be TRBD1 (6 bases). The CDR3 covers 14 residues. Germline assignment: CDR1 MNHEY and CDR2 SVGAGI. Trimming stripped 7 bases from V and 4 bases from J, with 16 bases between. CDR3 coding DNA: TGTGCCAGCAACACAGGGTTTGGCGGCACTGAAGCTTTCTTT. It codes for CASNTGFGGTEAFF.

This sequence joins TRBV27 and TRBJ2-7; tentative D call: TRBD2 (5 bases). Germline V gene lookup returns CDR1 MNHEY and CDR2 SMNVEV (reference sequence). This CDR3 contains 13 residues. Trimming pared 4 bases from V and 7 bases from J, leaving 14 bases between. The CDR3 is CASSYDTGLEQYF. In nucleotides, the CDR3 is TGTGCCAGCAGTTACGATACGGGGTTAGAGCAGTACTTC.

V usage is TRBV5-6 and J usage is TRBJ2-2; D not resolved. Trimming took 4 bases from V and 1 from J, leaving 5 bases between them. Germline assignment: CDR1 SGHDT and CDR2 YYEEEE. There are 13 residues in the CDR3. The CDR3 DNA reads TGTGCCAGCAGCGTCAGGAACACCGGGGAGCTGTTTTTT. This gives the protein CASSVRNTGELFF. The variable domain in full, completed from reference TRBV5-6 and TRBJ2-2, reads DAGVTQSPTHLIKTRGQQVTLRCSPKSGHDTVSWYQQALGQGPQFIFQYYEEEERQRGNFPDRFSGHQFPNYSSELNVNALLLGDSALYLCASSVRNTGELFFGEGSRLTVL.

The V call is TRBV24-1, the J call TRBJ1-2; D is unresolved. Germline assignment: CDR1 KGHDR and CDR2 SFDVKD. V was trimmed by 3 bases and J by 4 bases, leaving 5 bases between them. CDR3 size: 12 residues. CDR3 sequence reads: CATSDNSYGYTF. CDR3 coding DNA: TGTGCCACCAGTGATAACAGCTATGGCTACACCTTC.